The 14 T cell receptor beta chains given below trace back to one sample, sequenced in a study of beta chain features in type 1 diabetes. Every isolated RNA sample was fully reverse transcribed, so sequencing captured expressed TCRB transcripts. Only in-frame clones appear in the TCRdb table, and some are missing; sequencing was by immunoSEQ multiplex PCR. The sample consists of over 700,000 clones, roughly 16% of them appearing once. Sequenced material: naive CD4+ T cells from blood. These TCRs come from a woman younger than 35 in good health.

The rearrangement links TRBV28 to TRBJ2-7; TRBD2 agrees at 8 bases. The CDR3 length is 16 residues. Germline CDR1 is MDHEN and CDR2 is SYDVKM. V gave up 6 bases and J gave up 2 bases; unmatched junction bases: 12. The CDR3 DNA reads TGTGCCAGCAGCCCCGCGGCGGCGGGAGGCCCCTACGAGCAGTACTTC. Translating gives CASSPAAAGGPYEQYF.

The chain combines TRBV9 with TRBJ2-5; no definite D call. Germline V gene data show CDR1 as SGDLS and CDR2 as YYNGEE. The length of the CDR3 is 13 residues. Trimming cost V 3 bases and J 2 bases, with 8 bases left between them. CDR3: CASSATWQETQYF. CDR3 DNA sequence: TGTGCCAGCAGCGCCACCTGGCAAGAGACCCAGTACTTC.

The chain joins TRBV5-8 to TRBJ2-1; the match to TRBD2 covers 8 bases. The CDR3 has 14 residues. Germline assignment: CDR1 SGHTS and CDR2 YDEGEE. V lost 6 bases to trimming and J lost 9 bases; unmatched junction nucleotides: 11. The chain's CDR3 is CASTYLGTSGEQFF. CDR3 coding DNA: TGTGCCAGCACCTACTTAGGGACTAGTGGTGAGCAGTTCTTC.

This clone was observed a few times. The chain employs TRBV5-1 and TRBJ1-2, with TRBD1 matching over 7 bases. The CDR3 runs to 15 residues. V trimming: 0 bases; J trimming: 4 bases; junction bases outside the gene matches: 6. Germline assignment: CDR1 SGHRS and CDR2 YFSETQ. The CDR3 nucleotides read TGCGCCAGCAGCTTGGGGCAGGGGGAAAGCTATGGCTACACCTTC. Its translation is CASSLGQGESYGYTF.

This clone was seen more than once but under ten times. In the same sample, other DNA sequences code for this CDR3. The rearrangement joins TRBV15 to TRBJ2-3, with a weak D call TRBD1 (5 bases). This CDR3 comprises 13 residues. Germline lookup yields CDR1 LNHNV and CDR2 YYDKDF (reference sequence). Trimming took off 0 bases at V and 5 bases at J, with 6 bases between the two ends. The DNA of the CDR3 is TGTGCCACCAGCAGAGACCAGGGAGATACGCAGTATTTT. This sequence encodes CATSRDQGDTQYF.

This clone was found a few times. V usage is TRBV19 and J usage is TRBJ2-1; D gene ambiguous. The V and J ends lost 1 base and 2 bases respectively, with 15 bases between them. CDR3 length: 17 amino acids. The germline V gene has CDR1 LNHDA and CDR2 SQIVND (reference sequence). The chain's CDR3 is CASSIVWSRQAYNEQFF. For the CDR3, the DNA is TGTGCCAGTAGTATAGTTTGGTCGAGGCAGGCCTACAATGAGCAGTTCTTC.

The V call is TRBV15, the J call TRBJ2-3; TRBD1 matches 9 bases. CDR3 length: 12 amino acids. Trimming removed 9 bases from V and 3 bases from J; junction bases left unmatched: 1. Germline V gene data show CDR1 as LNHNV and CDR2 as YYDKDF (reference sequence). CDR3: CATGQGTDTQYF. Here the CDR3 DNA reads TGTGCCACAGGACAGGGGACAGATACGCAGTATTTT.

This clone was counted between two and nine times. The CDR3 bases are TGTGCCAGCAGCTTAGACGCCAGGACAGCTTGGACCTTC. This sequence encodes CASSLDARTAWTF. The rearrangement joins TRBV13 to TRBJ1-2, with TRBD1 as a possible D gene (6 bases). This CDR3 is built from 13 residues. V lost 1 base, J lost 14 bases, and 17 bases lay in between. Germline CDR1 is PRHDT and CDR2 is FYEKMQ (reference sequence).

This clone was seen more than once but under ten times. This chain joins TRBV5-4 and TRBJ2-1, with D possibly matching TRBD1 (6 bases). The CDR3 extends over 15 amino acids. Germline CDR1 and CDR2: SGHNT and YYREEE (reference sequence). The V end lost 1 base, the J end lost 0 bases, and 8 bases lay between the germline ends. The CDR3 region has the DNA TGTGCCAGCAGCTTGAGGGGGACCTCCTACAATGAGCAGTTCTTC. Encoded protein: CASSLRGTSYNEQFF.

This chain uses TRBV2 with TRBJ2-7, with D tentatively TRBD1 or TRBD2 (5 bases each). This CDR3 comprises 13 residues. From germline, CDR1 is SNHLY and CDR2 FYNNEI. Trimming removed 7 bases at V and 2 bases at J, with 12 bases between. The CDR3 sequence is CASTRDGPYEQYF. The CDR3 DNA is TGTGCCAGCACCAGGGACGGACCCTACGAGCAGTACTTC. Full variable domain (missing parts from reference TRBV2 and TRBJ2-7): EPEVTQTPSHQVTQMGQEVILRCVPISNHLYFYWYRQILGQKVEFLVSFYNNEISEKSEIFDDQFSVERPDGSNFTLKIRSTKLEDSAMYFCASTRDGPYEQYFGPGTRLTVT.

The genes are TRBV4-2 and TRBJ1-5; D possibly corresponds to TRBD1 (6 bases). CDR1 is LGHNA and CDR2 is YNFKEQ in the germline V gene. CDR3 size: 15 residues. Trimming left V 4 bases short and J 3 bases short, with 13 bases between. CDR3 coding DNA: TGTGCCAGCAGCCTGCGACAGGATCTCAATCAGCCCCAGCATTTT. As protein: CASSLRQDLNQPQHF.

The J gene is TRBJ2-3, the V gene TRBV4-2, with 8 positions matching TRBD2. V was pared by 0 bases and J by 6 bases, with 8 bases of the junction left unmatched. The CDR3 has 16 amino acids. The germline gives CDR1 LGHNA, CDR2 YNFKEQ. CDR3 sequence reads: CASSQEERTSPDTQYF. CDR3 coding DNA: TGTGCCAGCAGCCAAGAGGAACGGACTAGCCCCGATACGCAGTATTTT.

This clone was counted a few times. CDR3 DNA sequence: TGTGCCAGCAGCCCCCCCCGGACGGATCAAGAGACCCAGTACTTC. It is translated as CASSPPRTDQETQYF. V gene TRBV28 combines with J gene TRBJ2-5, with no clear D. Trimming cost V 6 bases and J 2 bases, with 16 bases left between them. The CDR3 consists of 15 residues. CDR1 is MDHEN and CDR2 is SYDVKM in the germline V gene.

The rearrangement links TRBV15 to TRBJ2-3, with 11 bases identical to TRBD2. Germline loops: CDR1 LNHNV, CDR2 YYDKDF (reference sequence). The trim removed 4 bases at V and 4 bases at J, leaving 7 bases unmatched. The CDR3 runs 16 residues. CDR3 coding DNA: TGTGCCACCAGCAATACGCTAGCGGGAGGTTCAGATACGCAGTATTTT. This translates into CATSNTLAGGSDTQYF.